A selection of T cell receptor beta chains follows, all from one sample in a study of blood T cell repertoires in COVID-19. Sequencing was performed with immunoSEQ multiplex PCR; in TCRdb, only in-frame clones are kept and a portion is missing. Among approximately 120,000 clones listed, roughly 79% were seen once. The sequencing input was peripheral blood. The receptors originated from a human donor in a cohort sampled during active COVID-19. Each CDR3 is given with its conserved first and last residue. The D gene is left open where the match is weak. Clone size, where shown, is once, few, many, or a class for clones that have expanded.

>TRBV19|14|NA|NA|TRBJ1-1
CASSTLGGDTEAFF
TGTGCCAGTAGCACCTTGGGGGGAGACACTGAAGCTTTCTTT
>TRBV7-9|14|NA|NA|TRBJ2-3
CASSLVRAPDTQYF
TGTGCCAGCAGCTTAGTCAGGGCCCCAGATACGCAGTATTTT
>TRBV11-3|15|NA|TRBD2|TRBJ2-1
CASSPGLVAYNEQFF
TGTGCCAGCAGCCCAGGACTAGTCGCCTACAATGAGCAGTTCTTC
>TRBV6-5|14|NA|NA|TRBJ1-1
CASSYLGADTEAFF
TGTGCCAGCAGTTACCTGGGGGCGGACACTGAAGCTTTCTTT
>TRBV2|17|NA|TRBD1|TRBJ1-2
CASSETEGQAAPSGYTF
TGTGCCAGCAGTGAAACAGAAGGACAGGCCGCACCGTCCGGCTACACCTTC
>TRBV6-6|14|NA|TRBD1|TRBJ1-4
CASSRTGGSEKLFF
TGTGCCAGCAGCCGGACAGGGGGTAGTGAAAAACTGTTTTTT
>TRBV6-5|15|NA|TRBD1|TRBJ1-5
CASRSSTGAGQPQHF
TGTGCCAGCAGGTCCTCGACAGGGGCAGGGCAGCCCCAGCATTTT
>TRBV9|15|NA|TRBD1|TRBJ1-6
CASSSQGGLGSPLHF
TGTGCCAGCAGCTCACAGGGGGGGTTAGGATCACCCCTCCACTTT
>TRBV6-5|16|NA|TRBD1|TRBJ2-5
CASSYSGGTGQETQYF
TGTGCCAGCAGTTACTCAGGGGGGACAGGGCAAGAGACCCAGTACTTC
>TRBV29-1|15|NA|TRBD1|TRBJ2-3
CSVRTGDGSTDTQYF
TGCAGCGTCCGGACAGGGGACGGTAGCACAGATACGCAGTATTTT
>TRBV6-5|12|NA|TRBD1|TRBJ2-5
CASWTGGETQYF
TGTGCCAGCTGGACAGGGGGAGAGACCCAGTACTTC
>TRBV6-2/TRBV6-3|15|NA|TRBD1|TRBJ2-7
CASSYGGTGSYEQYF
TGTGCCAGCAGTTATGGTGGGACAGGATCATACGAGCAGTACTTC
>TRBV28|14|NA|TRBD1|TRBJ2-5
CASSPGTGTETQYF
TGTGCCAGCAGCCCCGGGACAGGGACAGAGACCCAGTACTTC
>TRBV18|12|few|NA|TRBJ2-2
CASSPPSRELFF
TGTGCCAGCTCACCCCCGAGTAGGGAGCTGTTTTTT
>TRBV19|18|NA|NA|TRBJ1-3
CASSLQGKTFTSGNTIYF
TGTGCCAGTAGTCTACAGGGAAAAACCTTCACCTCTGGAAACACCATATATTTT
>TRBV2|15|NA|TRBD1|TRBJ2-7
CASRADRAASYEQYF
TGTGCCAGCAGAGCAGACAGGGCAGCCTCCTACGAGCAGTACTTC
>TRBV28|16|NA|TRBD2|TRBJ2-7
CASSLFSGAISYEQYF
TGTGCCAGCAGTTTATTCAGCGGGGCTATCTCCTACGAGCAGTACTTC
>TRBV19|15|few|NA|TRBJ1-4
CASSMRGRSNEKLFF
TGTGCCAGTAGTATGCGGGGGAGGTCTAATGAAAAACTGTTTTTT
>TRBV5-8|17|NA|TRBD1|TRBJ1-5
CASSQGQGAFSNQPQHF
TGTGCCAGCAGCCAGGGACAGGGGGCCTTTAGCAATCAGCCCCAGCATTTT
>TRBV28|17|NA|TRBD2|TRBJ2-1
CASSSLKRGSSYNEQFF
TGTGCCAGCAGTTCTCTGAAGCGGGGCAGCTCCTACAATGAGCAGTTCTTC
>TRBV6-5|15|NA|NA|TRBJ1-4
CASSLTHLVNEKLFF
TGTGCCAGCAGCCTCACTCATCTCGTTAATGAAAAACTGTTTTTT
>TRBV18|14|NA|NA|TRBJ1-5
CASSPGGPNQPQHF
TGTGCCAGCTCACCAGGAGGCCCAAATCAGCCCCAGCATTTT